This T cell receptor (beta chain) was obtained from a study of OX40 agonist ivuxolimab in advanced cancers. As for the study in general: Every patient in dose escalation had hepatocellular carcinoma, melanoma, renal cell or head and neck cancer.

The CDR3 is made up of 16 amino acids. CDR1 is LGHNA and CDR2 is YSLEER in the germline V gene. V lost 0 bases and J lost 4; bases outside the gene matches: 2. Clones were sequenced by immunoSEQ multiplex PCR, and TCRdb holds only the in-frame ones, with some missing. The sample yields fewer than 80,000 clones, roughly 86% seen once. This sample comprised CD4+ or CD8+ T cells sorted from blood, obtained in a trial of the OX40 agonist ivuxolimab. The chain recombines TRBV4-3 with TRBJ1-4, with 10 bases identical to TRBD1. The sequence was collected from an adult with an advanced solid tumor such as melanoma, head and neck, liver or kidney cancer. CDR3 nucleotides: TGCGCCAGCAGCCAAGAAGGGACAGGGGTTAATGAAAAACTGTTTTTT. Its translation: CASSQEGTGVNEKLFF.